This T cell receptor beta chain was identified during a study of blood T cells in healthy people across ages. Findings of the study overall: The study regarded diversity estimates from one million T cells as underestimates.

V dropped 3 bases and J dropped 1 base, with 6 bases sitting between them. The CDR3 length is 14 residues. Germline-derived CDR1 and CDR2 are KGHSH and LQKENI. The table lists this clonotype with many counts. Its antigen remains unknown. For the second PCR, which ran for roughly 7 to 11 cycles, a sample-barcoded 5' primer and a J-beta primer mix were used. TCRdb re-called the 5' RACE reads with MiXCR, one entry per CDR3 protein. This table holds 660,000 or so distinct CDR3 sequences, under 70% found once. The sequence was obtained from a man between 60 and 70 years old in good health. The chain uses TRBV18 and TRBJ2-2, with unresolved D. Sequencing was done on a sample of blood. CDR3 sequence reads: CASSPQKNTGELFF. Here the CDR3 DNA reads TGTGCCAGCTCACCCCAGAAGAACACCGGGGAGCTGTTTTTT.